The rows below give T cell receptor beta chains drawn from one sample of a study of shared clonotypes between healthy human individuals. Sequenced by immunoSEQ multiplex PCR; TCRdb stores in-frame clones only, minus some. The sample includes about 690,000 clones, around 91% of them seen just once. Sample: memory CD8+ T cells from PBMCs. The receptor set was obtained from a man younger than 35 in good health. Some clones in this sample may be carry-over from other donors' samples. Each CDR3 is given without its conserved first and last residue. Size values are once, few and many counts, or a class for expanded clones, and some rows have none.

j_call clone_size v_call cdr3_aa
TRBJ2-7 - TRBV19 ASSITPGNEQY
TRBJ2-1 - TRBV27 ASSLAALGPYFV
TRBJ2-2 - TRBV7-9 ASSPRAPISTGELF
TRBJ2-3 - TRBV10-3 AIRSGAGAAPDTQY
TRBJ2-7 - TRBV21-1 ASRSEQY
TRBJ2-7 - TRBV19 ASTPGPGTGVFSYEQY
TRBJ1-1 - TRBV6-1 ASSGGPEAF
TRBJ2-1 - TRBV7-2 ASSLGPTSGYYNEQF
TRBJ2-1 - TRBV9 ASTRGIYNEQF
TRBJ2-3 - TRBV7-9 ASRSDTQY
TRBJ2-1 - TRBV2 ASSEDPLAGASYNEQF
TRBJ2-1 - TRBV7-9 ASSWGPGLIFNEQF
TRBJ2-6 - TRBV28 ASSSTSGRRAGANVLT
TRBJ2-1 - TRBV27 ASSLLAGGINEQF
TRBJ1-2 - TRBV5-1 ASSLPKEGDVNYGYT
TRBJ1-2 - TRBV5-1 ASSLDQNGYT
TRBJ1-2 - TRBV29-1 SVSSGPYNGYT
TRBJ1-1 - TRBV5-1 ASSFGQGQGTEAF
TRBJ2-2 - TRBV11-2 ASSSRSWTPSGELF
TRBJ1-1 once TRBV5-1 ASSPDRNIEAF
TRBJ2-3 - TRBV4-3 ASSRTPGTTIHTQY
TRBJ2-3 - TRBV19 ASSLAGGLSADTQY
TRBJ2-3 once TRBV10-3 AIRLGQGGTDTQY
TRBJ2-7 - TRBV15 ATSRDLAGGGWEQY
TRBJ2-7 - TRBV5-6 ASSQSDHEQY
TRBJ1-2 - TRBV5-4 ASSSSRGYT
TRBJ1-1 - TRBV9 ASSVVSAGTEAF
TRBJ2-7 - TRBV27 ASSQGSRYEQY
TRBJ2-7 - TRBV9 ASSVGRVRYEQY
TRBJ2-1 - TRBV11-2 ASSYQGIPQF
TRBJ1-2 once TRBV4-1 ASSQKTGPPYGYT
TRBJ2-3 - TRBV19 ASSTGVPTDTQY